The sequence of this TCR beta chain was determined in a study of neurological immune-mediated disorders. General study results and limits: In HTLV-1-associated myelopathy, TCR clonal expansion was greatest, whereas multiple sclerosis had the least, falling below healthy controls.

Trimming pared 5 bases from V and 5 bases from J, leaving 18 bases between. CDR3 size: 15 residues. Germline CDR1 and CDR2: MGHRA and YSYEKL. This clonotype has ten or more counts. Its antigen is currently unknown. The cDNA was generated through 5'RACE incorporating 10-nucleotide random UMIs. Via MiXCR, TCRdb re-called the 5' RACE reads, giving one row per CDR3 protein. The sample holds 20,000 to 25,000 distinct CDR3 sequences, over 5% seen once. The sorted-subset TCR libraries were prepared using 750,000 to 1,000,000 CD4+ or CD8+ T cells as the starting material. Sequencing was done on a sample of CD8+ T cells from blood. The receptor comes from a young man in good health. This rearrangement joins TRBV4-1 to TRBJ1-1, with unresolved D. The CDR3 sequence: CASSSIGRRRTEAFF. The CDR3 DNA is TGCGCCAGCAGCTCTATAGGGCGGCGGCGGACTGAAGCTTTCTTT.